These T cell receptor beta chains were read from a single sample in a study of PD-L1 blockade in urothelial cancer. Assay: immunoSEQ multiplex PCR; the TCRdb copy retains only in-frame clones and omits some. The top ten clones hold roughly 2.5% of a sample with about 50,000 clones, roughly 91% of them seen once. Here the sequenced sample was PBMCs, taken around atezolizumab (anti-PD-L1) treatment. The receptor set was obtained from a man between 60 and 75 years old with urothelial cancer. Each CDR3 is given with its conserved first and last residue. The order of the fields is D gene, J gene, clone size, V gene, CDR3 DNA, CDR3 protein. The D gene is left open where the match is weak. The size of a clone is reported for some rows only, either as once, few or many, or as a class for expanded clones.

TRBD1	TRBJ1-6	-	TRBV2	TGTGCCAGCACCGGGACAGGGGAAAATTCACCCCTCCACTTT	CASTGTGENSPLHF
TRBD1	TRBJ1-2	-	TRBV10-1	TGCGCCGGCAGCGACAGGGAAGGAAAAGTGGACTATGGCTACACCTTC	CAGSDREGKVDYGYTF
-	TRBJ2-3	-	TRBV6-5	TGTGCCAGCAGTTACAGCGATACGCAGTATTTT	CASSYSDTQYF
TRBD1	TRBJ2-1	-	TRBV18	TGTGCCAGCTCACCGTCCGGGACAGGGGGCACCTACAATGAGCAGTTCTTC	CASSPSGTGGTYNEQFF
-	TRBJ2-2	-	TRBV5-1	TGCGCCAGCAGCTTGGGGGGTAGCGAAAACACCGGGGAGCTGTTTTTT	CASSLGGSENTGELFF
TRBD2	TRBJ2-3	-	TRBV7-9	TGTGCCAGCAGCCTGGGACTAGCGGCCCGCACAGATACGCAGTATTTT	CASSLGLAARTDTQYF
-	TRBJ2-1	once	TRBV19	TGTGCCACCCACGAGCGGAAAAACAATGAGCAGTTCTTC	CATHERKNNEQFF
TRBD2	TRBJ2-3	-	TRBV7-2	TGTGCCAGCAACTTACGGGCGGGAGGGCCCACAGATACGCAGTATTTT	CASNLRAGGPTDTQYF
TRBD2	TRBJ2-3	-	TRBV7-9	TGTGCCAGCAGCTTAGTAGCGCGGGGGTTGGTAGATACGCAGTATTTT	CASSLVARGLVDTQYF
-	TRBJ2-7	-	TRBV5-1	TGCGCCAGCAGCTTACAGCCTGGGGGGACCACCTACGAGCAGTACTTC	CASSLQPGGTTYEQYF
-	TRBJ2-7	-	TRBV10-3	TGTGCCATCAGTGAGTTTGAGGGAGCGTCCTACGAGCAGTACTTC	CAISEFEGASYEQYF
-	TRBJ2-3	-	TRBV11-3	TGTGCCAGCAGCTTACGCGGGGTCACAGATACGCAGTATTTT	CASSLRGVTDTQYF
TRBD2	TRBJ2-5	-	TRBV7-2	TGTGCCAGCAGCCCAAGTGGCGGGAGGTTCCAAGAGACCCAGTACTTC	CASSPSGGRFQETQYF
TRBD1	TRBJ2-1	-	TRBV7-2	TGTGCCAGCAGCTTTGGGACAGGGGAACGGACTGGGCAGTTCTTC	CASSFGTGERTGQFF
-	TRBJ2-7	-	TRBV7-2	TGTGCCAGCAGCTTGTCGAGTGTTTCTAACGAGCAGTACTTC	CASSLSSVSNEQYF
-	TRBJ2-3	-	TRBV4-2	TGTGCCAGCAGCCAAGAGTCGGGAGCAATGGATACGCAGTATTTT	CASSQESGAMDTQYF
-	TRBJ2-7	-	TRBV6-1	TGTGCCAGCAGTGAATCGGGCTACGAGCAGTACTTC	CASSESGYEQYF
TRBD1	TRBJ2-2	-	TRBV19	TGTGCCAGTAACAGGGACAGGTCGAACACCGGGGAGCTGTTTTTT	CASNRDRSNTGELFF
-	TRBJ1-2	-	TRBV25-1	TGTGCCAGCAGTGAATCGGGGCAGGGAGGTGGCTACACCTTC	CASSESGQGGGYTF
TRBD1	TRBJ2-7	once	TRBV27	TGTGCCAGCAGTACCGGGACAGGGGCTCTCTTGTCCTACGAGCAGTACTTC	CASSTGTGALLSYEQYF
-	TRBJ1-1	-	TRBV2	TGTGCCAGCAGTGAAACCAGGGATGCTTTCTTT	CASSETRDAFF
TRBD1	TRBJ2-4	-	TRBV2	TGTGCCAGCCTTGACAGGGGGTCAAACATTCAGTACTTC	CASLDRGSNIQYF
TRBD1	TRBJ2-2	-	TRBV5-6	TGTGCCAGCAGCTCGCTGGACAGGGACACCGGGGAGCTGTTTTTT	CASSSLDRDTGELFF
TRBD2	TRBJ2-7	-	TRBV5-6	TGTGCCAGCAGCTTGTTTGGGACTAGCGGGAGGTACGAGCAGTACTTC	CASSLFGTSGRYEQYF
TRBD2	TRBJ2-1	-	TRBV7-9	TGTGCCAGCAGCTTAGACCTAGGAGGGAGGGCCGGGCAGTTCTTC	CASSLDLGGRAGQFF
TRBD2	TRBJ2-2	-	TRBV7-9	TGTGCCAGCAGCCCGACTAGCGGGGGCTTTAACACCGGGAAGCTGTTTTTT	CASSPTSGGFNTGKLFF
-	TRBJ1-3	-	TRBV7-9	TGTGCCAGCAGCCGCGGCGGAAGGGGGGGAAACACCATATATTTT	CASSRGGRGGNTIYF
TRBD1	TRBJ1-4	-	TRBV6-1	TGTGCCAGCAGTGTCCCACGGGACAGGACGGAAGAAAAACTGTTTTTT	CASSVPRDRTEEKLFF
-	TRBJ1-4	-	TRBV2	TGTGCCAGCAGTGCGGCAAGGACTGGAAAACTGTTTTTT	CASSAARTGKLFF
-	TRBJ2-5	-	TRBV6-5	TGTGCCAGCAGTTACTCGCCAGCGTACCAAGAGACCCAGTACTTC	CASSYSPAYQETQYF
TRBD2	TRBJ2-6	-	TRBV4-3	TGCGCCAGCAGCCAAGAGGGGACTAGCGGGACGATCGGGGCCAACGTCCTGACTTTC	CASSQEGTSGTIGANVLTF
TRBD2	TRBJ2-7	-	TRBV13	TGTGCCAGCAGCTTAGAGAGCGGGGGGGCGAACTTC	CASSLESGGANF
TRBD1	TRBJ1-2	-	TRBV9	TGTGCCAGCAGCCTCTGGGGACAGGGAGGCCCCCCGGGGGGCTACACCTTC	CASSLWGQGGPPGGYTF
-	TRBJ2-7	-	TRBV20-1	TGCAGTGCTAGCCCGTCCCCCGAGCAGTACTTC	CSASPSPEQYF
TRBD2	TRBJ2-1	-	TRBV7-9	TGTGCCAGCAGCTTAGGGTTTCCTAGCGGGAGGGCCAGGAATGAGCAGTTCTTC	CASSLGFPSGRARNEQFF
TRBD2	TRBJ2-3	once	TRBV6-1	TGTGCCAGCAGTGAAGAAGCGGGGGGGCCAGATACGCAGTATTTT	CASSEEAGGPDTQYF
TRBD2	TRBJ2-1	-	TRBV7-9	TGTGCCAGCAGCCCGCCCAGACTAGCGGGAAACAATGAGCAGTTCTTC	CASSPPRLAGNNEQFF
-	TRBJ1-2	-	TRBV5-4	TGTGCCAGCAGCCCCACGGAGATCTATGGCTACACCTTC	CASSPTEIYGYTF
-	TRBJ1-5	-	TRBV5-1	TGCGCCAGCAGTTATGCAGGGGAGTCCCAGCCCCAGCATTTT	CASSYAGESQPQHF